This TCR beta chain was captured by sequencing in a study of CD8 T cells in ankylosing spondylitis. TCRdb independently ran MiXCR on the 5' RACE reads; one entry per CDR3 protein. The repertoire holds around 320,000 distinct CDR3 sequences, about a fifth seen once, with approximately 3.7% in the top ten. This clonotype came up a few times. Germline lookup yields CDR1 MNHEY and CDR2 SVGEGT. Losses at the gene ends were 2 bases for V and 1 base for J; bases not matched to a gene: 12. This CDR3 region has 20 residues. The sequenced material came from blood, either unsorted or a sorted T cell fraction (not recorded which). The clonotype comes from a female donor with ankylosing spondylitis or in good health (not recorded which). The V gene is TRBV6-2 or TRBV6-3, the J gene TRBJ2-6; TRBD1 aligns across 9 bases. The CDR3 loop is CASSYEGRDRVFSGANVLTF. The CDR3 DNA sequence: TGTGCCAGCAGTTACGAAGGACGGGACAGGGTTTTTTCTGGGGCCAACGTCCTGACTTTC.